What follows are 20 T cell receptor beta chains derived from one specimen sequenced in a study of blood T cells in healthy people across ages. It was with a sample-barcoded 5' primer and a J-beta primer mix that a second PCR of roughly 6 to 11 cycles was run. TCRdb itself ran the 5' RACE reads through MiXCR, one entry per CDR3 protein. Of nearly 800,000 distinct CDR3 sequences in the sample, 56% were seen once. Sample: blood. The receptors derive from a man aged 35-49 years in good health.

The chain has TRBV7-8 and TRBJ2-5, with D tentatively TRBD1 (7 bases). The CDR3 spans 15 residues. Germline values: CDR1 SGHVS, CDR2 FQNEAQ. The ends were cut back, 1 base at V and 5 bases at J, with 14 bases in the middle. CDR3 coding DNA: TGTGCCAGCAGCTTAGTTGGAGGGGGCGCGGAGACCCAGTACTTC. This translates into CASSLVGGGAETQYF.

The chain is built from TRBV20-1 and TRBJ1-4, with TRBD1 as a possible D gene (5 bases). The CDR3 is made up of 11 amino acids. Per the germline V gene, CDR1 is DFQATT and CDR2 is SNEGSKA (reference sequence). Trimming shortened V by 4 bases and J by 7 bases, and 7 bases separated the two germline ends. The CDR3 here is CSAIQGEKLFF. As DNA, the CDR3 is TGCAGTGCTATTCAGGGTGAAAAACTGTTTTTT.

In regard to this clonotype: A far larger clone is one nucleotide away, so this likely arose from a read error. The genes are TRBV7-2 and TRBJ2-5; D uncertain. The J call may be mistaken, given a closer DNA end match to TRBJ2-7. CDR3 length: 11 amino acids. Germline lookup yields CDR1 SGHTA and CDR2 FQGNSA. Here the CDR3 reads CTSSLVGEQYF. CDR3 sequence (DNA): TGTACCAGCAGCTTAGTGGGCGAGCAGTACTTC.

This clonotype came up many times. This sequence joins TRBV6-2 or TRBV6-3 and TRBJ2-3; no reliable D call. Looked up from germline, CDR1 is MNHEY and CDR2 is SVGEGT. The germline V and J ends were trimmed by 4 bases and 4 bases, with 15 bases remaining between them. The CDR3 sequence is 15 residues long. The CDR3 region has the DNA TGTGCCAGCAGTTCTCGTATGAGCGCGTCAGATACGCAGTATTTT. It is translated as CASSSRMSASDTQYF.

This clonotype was counted between two and nine times. This chain connects TRBV29-1 to TRBJ2-5, with no clear D. The CDR3 totals 13 residues. CDR1 and CDR2 from the germline V gene are SQVTM and ANQGSEA. With 2 bases removed from V and 6 bases from J, the gap between germline ends came to 13 bases. CDR3 amino acids: CSVELALGKTQYF. As DNA, the CDR3 is TGCAGCGTTGAATTGGCCCTTGGAAAGACCCAGTACTTC.

The V and J genes are TRBV9 and TRBJ2-5, with 7 bases fitting TRBD1. This CDR3 is 14 amino acids long. V trimming: 0 bases; J trimming: 1 base; junction bases outside the gene matches: 0. CDR1 SGDLS and CDR2 YYNGEE come from the germline V gene. CDR3 DNA: TGTGCCAGCAGCGTAGGGGACAGCCAAGAGACCCAGTACTTC. As protein: CASSVGDSQETQYF.

CDR3 bases: TGTGCCAGCACCCCCCCGGGGCGAATCAATGAGCAGTTCTTC. This sequence encodes CASTPPGRINEQFF. The rearrangement uses TRBV28 and TRBJ2-1, with D perhaps assigned TRBD1 or TRBD2 (5 bases each). The CDR3 extends over 14 amino acids. Per the germline V gene, CDR1 is MDHEN and CDR2 is SYDVKM. V gave up 7 bases and J gave up 6 bases, with 16 bases separating them.

This rearrangement joins TRBV9 to TRBJ2-5; 8 nucleotides line up with TRBD2. V shed 3 bases and J 4 bases; nucleotides not matched to a gene: 11. This CDR3 region has 16 residues. Germline CDR1 is SGDLS and CDR2 is YYNGEE. This chain's CDR3 is CASSAGGAGVTETQYF. DNA for the CDR3: TGTGCCAGCAGCGCCGGAGGAGCGGGGGTCACAGAGACCCAGTACTTC.

This clonotype was seen only once. This may be a read error, as it is one base from a much larger clone. The chain has TRBV7-9 and TRBJ1-3; no firm D call. The CDR3 sequence is 16 residues long. The V end was cut by 5 bases, the J end by 4 bases, with 18 bases between. CDR1 is SEHNR, CDR2 FQNEAQ, per germline (reference sequence). CDR3 protein: CASSPLDPAGGNTIYF. In DNA, the CDR3 is TGTGCCAGCAGCCCACTGGACCCCGCAGGCGGAAACACCATATATTTT.

The CDR3 region is CASKASGIRSYNEQFF. The DNA of the CDR3 is TGTGCCAGCAAGGCTAGCGGGATACGCTCCTACAATGAGCAGTTCTTC. The chain employs TRBV6-6 and TRBJ2-1; 9 nucleotides line up with TRBD2. V was clipped by 7 bases and J by 0 bases; unmatched bases: 7. The CDR3 has 16 residues. Germline lookup yields CDR1 MNHNY and CDR2 SVGAGI (reference sequence).

V usage is TRBV6-2 or TRBV6-3 and J usage is TRBJ2-5; 7 bases align to TRBD2. This CDR3 contains 14 residues. CDR1 and CDR2 from the germline V gene are MNHEY and SVGEGT. Unmatched junction bases numbered 8, after V lost 5 bases and J lost 5 bases. The chain's CDR3 is CASSRPGLRETQYF. The CDR3 DNA reads TGTGCCAGCAGTAGACCGGGACTACGGGAGACCCAGTACTTC.

The chain uses TRBV20-1 and TRBJ2-7; D possibly corresponds to TRBD2 (6 bases). The CDR3 sequence is 17 residues long. The germline V gene encodes CDR1 DFQATT and CDR2 SNEGSKA (reference sequence). Trimming cost V 1 base and J 0 bases, with 19 bases left between them. CDR3 amino acids: CSARVRVPAGLSYEQYF. CDR3 nucleotide sequence: TGCAGTGCTAGAGTCAGGGTCCCAGCGGGTCTCTCCTACGAGCAGTACTTC.

V gene TRBV9 combines with J gene TRBJ2-5; tentatively, D is TRBD1 or TRBD2 (6 bases each). This CDR3 has 15 amino acids. Germline V CDR1 and CDR2: SGDLS, YYNGEE. V dropped 0 bases and J dropped 4 bases, with 13 bases sitting between them. The CDR3: CASSVDGGPRETQYF. In DNA form, the CDR3 reads TGTGCCAGCAGCGTAGACGGGGGCCCCAGAGAGACCCAGTACTTC.

In its sample, this clonotype was seen once. This chain joins TRBV4-2 and TRBJ1-5, with TRBD1 identical over 8 bases. J was trimmed by 4 bases and V by 1 base; bases with no gene match: 6. CDR1 is LGHNA and CDR2 is YNFKEQ in the germline V gene. CDR3 length: 16 residues. The CDR3 DNA follows: TGTGCCAGCAGCCAAGTTCGACAGGGGAATAATCAGCCCCAGCATTTT. Amino acid sequence: CASSQVRQGNNQPQHF.

This clonotype showed up many times. This chain joins TRBV6-6 and TRBJ2-5, with D perhaps matching TRBD2 (5 bases). Trimming cost V 6 bases and J 2 bases, with 10 bases left between them. CDR1 and CDR2 from the germline V gene are MNHNY and SVGAGI (reference sequence). CDR3 size: 13 residues. The CDR3 nucleotides are TGTGCCAGCAGCAGGACTGAGCAAGAGACCCAGTACTTC. This encodes CASSRTEQETQYF.

V usage is TRBV12-3 or TRBV12-4 and J usage is TRBJ1-2; 8 bases line up with TRBD1. Trimming at V came to 6 bases and at J to 5 bases, leaving 5 bases not matched to a gene. This CDR3 comprises 13 residues. This CDR3 is CASRRTGRYGYTF. CDR3 nucleotide sequence: TGTGCCAGCAGACGGACAGGGCGGTATGGCTACACCTTC.

The chain has TRBV24-1 and TRBJ2-1; 9 positions agree with TRBD1. J lost 6 bases, V lost 2 bases, and 4 bases had no gene match. This CDR3 spans 15 amino acids. CDR1 and CDR2 from the germline V gene are KGHDR and SFDVKD. The CDR3 reads CATSDSGTGTNEQFF. The CDR3 DNA is TGTGCCACCAGTGATTCCGGGACAGGGACCAATGAGCAGTTCTTC.

The V gene is TRBV7-9, the J gene TRBJ2-7, with TRBD2 identical over 8 bases. Trimming at V came to 5 bases and at J to 6 bases, leaving 15 bases not matched to a gene. Per the germline V gene, CDR1 is SEHNR and CDR2 is FQNEAQ (reference sequence). The CDR3 totals 16 residues. The CDR3 coding sequence is TGTGCCAGCAGCCTTAGCGTCGGACTAGCATCGTGCGAGCAGTACTTC. Translation: CASSLSVGLASCEQYF. Combining the CDR3 with reference TRBV7-9 and TRBJ2-7 gives the whole variable domain DTGVSQNPRHKITKRGQNVTFRCDPISEHNRLYWYRQTLGQGPEFLTYFQNEAQLEKSRLLSDRFSAERPKGSFSTLEIQRTEQGDSAMYLCASSLSVGLASCEQYFGPGTRLTVT.

This clonotype was counted only a few times. V usage is TRBV3-1 and J usage is TRBJ2-4, with TRBD1 matching 10 bases. The DNA end lines up better with TRBJ2-7; the J call may be wrong. Germline V gives CDR1 LGHDT, CDR2 YNNKEL (reference sequence). The CDR3 totals 15 residues. The DNA of the CDR3 is TGTGCCAGCAGCCGGCCGGGACAGGGGTACTACGAGCAGTACTTC. Its protein is CASSRPGQGYYEQYF.

The DNA of the CDR3 is TGCAGCGCCAGAGCGGGGGGATTATACAATGAGCAGTACTTC. This encodes CSARAGGLYNEQYF. V usage is TRBV29-1 and J usage is TRBJ2-5; 9 bases map to TRBD2. Germline CDR1 SQVTM, CDR2 ANQGSEA. V shed 7 bases, J shed 11 bases, and the junction held 17 bases outside the gene matches. This CDR3 spans 14 amino acids.